The present entry profiles one TCR beta chain with its context. The sample originates from a study of T-cell reconstitution after alpha-beta-depleted transplantation in children. Unique molecular identifiers were incorporated during preparation of the TCRbeta library. MiXCR, applied by TCRdb to the PCR reads, yields one record per CDR3 protein. This table holds nearly 400,000 distinct CDR3 sequences, roughly 20% found once. From germline, CDR1 is SQVTM and CDR2 ANQGSEA. V dropped 6 bases and J dropped 0; count of bases not matched to a gene: 2. The CDR3 has 13 residues. This sequence originates from a human donor who donated a stem cell graft to a child with acute myeloid leukemia. The V call is TRBV29-1, the J call TRBJ2-1; TRBD2 agrees at 7 bases. The material sequenced was PBMCs from the stem cell graft donor, taken from the stem cell graft. The CDR3 nucleotides are TGCAGCGTAAGACTAGCCTCCTACAATGAGCAGTTCTTC. This gives the protein CSVRLASYNEQFF.